This T cell receptor (beta chain) was recovered during a study of molecular identifiers for immune sequencing clone quantification. CDR1 and CDR2 from the germline V gene are GTSNPN and SVGIG (reference sequence). This CDR3 spans 13 amino acids. Germline trimming cut 0 bases from V and 3 bases from J; bases unmatched to any gene: 0. This clonotype was seen more than once but under ten times. TCRdb passed the PCR reads through MiXCR, listing each CDR3 protein once. The sample shows over 600,000 distinct CDR3 sequences, about 20% of them seen only once. The chain employs TRBV30 and TRBJ1-1; 8 bases agree with TRBD1. Sequences were obtained from naive CD8+ T cells from blood, with Jurkat cell RNA spiked in. Subset in this sample: FACS-sorted CD8+CD4-CCR7+CD45RA+ naive T cells. The source is a human donor in good health. Some libraries in this study had Jurkat cell RNA spiked in. CDR3 amino acids: CAWSVQGDTEAFF. The CDR3 DNA reads as TGTGCCTGGAGTGTACAGGGGGACACTGAAGCTTTCTTT.